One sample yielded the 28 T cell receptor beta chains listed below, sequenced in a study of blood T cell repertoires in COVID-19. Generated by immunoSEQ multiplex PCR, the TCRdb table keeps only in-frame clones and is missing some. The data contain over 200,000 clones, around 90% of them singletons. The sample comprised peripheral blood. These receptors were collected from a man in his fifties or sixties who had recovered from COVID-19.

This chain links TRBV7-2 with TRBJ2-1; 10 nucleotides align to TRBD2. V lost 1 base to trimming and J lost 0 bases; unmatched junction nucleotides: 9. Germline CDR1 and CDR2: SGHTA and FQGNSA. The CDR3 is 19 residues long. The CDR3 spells CASSLGVSGGPSSYNEQFF. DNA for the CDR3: TGTGCCAGCAGCTTAGGGGTTAGCGGGGGGCCGAGCTCCTACAATGAGCAGTTCTTC.

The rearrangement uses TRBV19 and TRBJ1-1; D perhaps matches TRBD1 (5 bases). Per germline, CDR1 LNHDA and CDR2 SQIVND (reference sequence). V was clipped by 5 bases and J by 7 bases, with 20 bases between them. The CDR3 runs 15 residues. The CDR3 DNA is TGTGCCAGTAGTCCGACGGGACTCCAGCGTAATGAAGCTTTCTTT. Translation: CASSPTGLQRNEAFF.

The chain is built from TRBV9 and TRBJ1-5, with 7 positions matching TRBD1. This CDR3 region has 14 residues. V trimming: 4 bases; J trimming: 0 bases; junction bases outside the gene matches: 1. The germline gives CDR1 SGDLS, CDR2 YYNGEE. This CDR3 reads CASSPGGSNQPQHF. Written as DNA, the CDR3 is TGTGCCAGCAGCCCAGGGGGTAGCAATCAGCCCCAGCATTTT.

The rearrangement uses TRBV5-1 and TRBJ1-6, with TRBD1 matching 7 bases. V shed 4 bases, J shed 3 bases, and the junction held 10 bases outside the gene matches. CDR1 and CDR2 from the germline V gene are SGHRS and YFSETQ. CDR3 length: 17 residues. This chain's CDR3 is CASSRDREVYYNSPLHF. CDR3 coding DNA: TGCGCCAGCAGCCGAGACAGGGAAGTCTACTATAATTCACCCCTCCACTTT.

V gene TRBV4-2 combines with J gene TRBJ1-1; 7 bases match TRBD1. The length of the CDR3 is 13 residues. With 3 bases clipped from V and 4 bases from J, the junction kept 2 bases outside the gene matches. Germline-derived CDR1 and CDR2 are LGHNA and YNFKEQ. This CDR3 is CASSHPGGTEAFF. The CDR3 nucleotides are TGTGCCAGCAGCCACCCAGGGGGCACTGAAGCTTTCTTT.

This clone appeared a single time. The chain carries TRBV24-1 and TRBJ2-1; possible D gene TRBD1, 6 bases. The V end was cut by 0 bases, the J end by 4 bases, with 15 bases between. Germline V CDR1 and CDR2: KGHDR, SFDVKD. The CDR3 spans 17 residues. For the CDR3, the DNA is TGTGCCACCAGTGATTTGCATAGGGCAGGGGATTACAATGAGCAGTTCTTC. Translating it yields CATSDLHRAGDYNEQFF.

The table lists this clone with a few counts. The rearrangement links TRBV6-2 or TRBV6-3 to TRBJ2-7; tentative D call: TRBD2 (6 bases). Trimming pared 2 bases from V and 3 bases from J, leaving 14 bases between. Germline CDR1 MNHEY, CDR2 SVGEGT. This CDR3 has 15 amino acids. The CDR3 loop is CASSYPGLSVYEQYF. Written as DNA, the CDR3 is TGTGCCAGCAGTTACCCGGGACTCAGTGTCTACGAGCAGTACTTC.

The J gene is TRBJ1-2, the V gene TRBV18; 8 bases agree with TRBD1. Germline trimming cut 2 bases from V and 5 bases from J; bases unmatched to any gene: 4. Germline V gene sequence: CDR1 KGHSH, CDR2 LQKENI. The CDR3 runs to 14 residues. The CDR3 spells CASSPGTGNYGYTF. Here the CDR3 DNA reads TGTGCCAGCTCACCAGGGACAGGAAATTATGGCTACACCTTC.

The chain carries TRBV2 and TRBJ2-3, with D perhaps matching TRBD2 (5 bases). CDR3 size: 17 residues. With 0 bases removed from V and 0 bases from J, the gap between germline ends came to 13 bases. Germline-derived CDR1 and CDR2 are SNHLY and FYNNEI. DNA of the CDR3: TGTGCCAGCAGTGAAGCAGAGGAGGAGACTAGCACAGATACGCAGTATTTT. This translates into CASSEAEEETSTDTQYF.

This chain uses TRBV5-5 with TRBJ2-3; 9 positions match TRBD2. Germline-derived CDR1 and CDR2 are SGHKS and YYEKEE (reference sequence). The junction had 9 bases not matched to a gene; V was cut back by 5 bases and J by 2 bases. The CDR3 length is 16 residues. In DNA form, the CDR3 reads TGTGCCAGCAGGGCGGGGGGGCGGAGTCTCACAGATACGCAGTATTTT. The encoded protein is CASRAGGRSLTDTQYF.

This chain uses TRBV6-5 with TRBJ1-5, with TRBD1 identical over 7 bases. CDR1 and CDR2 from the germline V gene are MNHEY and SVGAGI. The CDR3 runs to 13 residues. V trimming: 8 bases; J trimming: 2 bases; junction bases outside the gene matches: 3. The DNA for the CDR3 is TGTGCCAGCGCAACAGGGGGCAATCAGCCCCAGCATTTT. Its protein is CASATGGNQPQHF.

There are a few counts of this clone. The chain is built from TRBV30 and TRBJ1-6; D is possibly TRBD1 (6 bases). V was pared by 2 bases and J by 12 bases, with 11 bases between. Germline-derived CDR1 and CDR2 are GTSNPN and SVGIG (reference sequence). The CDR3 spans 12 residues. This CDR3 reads CAWSMGARPLHF. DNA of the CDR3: TGTGCCTGGAGTATGGGGGCCAGACCCCTCCACTTT.

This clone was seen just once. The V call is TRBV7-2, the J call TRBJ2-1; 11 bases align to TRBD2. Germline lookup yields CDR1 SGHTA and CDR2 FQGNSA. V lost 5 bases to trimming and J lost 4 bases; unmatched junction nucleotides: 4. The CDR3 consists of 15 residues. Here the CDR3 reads CASSHRTSGYNEQFF. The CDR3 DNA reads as TGTGCCAGCAGCCACCGGACTAGCGGGTACAATGAGCAGTTCTTC.

CDR3 DNA: TGTGCCAGCAGCTGGGGAGGACTAGCGGGGTCCCAAGAGACCCAGTACTTC. Its protein is CASSWGGLAGSQETQYF. The chain has TRBV6-2 or TRBV6-3 and TRBJ2-5; 12 bases map to TRBD2. This CDR3 region has 17 residues. CDR1 and CDR2 from the germline V gene are MNHEY and SVGEGT. V lost 6 bases and J lost 1; bases outside the gene matches: 9.

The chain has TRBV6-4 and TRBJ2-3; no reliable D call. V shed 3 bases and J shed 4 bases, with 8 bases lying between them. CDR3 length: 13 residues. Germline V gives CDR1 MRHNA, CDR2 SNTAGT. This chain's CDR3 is CASSERFADTQYF. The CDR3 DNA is TGTGCCAGCAGTGAGCGGTTTGCAGATACGCAGTATTTT.

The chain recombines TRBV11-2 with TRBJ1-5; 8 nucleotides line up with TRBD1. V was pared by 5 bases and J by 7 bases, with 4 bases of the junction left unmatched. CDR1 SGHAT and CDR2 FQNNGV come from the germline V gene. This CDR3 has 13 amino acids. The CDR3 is CASSPDRVQPQHF. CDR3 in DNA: TGTGCCAGCAGCCCGGACAGGGTCCAGCCCCAGCATTTT.

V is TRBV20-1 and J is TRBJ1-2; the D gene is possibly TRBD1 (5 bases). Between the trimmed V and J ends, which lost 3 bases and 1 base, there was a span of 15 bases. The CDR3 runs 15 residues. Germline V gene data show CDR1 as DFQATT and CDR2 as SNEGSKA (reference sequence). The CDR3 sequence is CSASYTGAINYGYTF. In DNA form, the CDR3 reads TGCAGTGCTAGTTACACAGGCGCAATTAACTATGGCTACACCTTC.

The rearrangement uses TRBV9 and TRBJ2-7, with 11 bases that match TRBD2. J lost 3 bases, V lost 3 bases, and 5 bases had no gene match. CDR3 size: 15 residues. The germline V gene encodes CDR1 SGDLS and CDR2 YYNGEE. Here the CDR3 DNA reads TGTGCCAGCAGCGCGACCGGGACTAGCGGCTACGAGCAGTACTTC. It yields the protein CASSATGTSGYEQYF.

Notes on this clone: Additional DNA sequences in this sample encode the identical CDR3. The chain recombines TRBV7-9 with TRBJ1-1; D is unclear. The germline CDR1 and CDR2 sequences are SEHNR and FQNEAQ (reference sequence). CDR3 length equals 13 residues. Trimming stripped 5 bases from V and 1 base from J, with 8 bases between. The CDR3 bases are TGTGCCAGCAGCCCCCGACAGAACACTGAAGCTTTCTTT. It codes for CASSPRQNTEAFF.

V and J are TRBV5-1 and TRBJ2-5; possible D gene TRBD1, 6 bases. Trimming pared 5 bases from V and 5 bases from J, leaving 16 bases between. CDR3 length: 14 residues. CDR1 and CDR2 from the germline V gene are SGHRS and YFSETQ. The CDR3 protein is CASRTWGRGETQYF. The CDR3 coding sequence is TGCGCCAGCAGGACGTGGGGCAGGGGTGAGACCCAGTACTTC.

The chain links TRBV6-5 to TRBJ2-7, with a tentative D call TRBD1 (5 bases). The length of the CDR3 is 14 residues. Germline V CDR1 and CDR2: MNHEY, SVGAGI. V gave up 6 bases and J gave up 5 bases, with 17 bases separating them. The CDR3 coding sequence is TGTGCCAGCAGCCCCTGGGCAGGGAAGAACGAGCAGTACTTC. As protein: CASSPWAGKNEQYF.

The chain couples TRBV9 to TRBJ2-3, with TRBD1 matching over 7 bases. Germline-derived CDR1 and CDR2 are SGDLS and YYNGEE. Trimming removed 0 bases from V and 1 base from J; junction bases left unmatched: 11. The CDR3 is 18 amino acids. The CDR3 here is CASSVAAGRGQGTDTQYF. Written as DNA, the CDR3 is TGTGCCAGCAGCGTAGCGGCGGGCCGCGGACAGGGCACAGATACGCAGTATTTT.

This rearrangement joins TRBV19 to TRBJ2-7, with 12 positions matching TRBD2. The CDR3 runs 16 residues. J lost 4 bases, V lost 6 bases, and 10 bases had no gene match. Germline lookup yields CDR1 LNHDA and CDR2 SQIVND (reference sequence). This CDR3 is CASSSRTSGAPYEQYF. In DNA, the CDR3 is TGTGCCAGTAGCTCCCGGACTAGCGGGGCACCTTACGAGCAGTACTTC.

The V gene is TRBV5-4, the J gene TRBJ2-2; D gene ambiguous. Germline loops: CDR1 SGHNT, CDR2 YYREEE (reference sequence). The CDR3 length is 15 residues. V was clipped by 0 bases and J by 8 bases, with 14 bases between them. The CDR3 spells CASSLAYGARGELFF. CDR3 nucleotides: TGTGCCAGCAGCTTGGCCTACGGAGCTCGGGGGGAGCTGTTTTTT. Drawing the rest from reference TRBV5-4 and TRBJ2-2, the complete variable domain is ETGVTQSPTHLIKTRGQQVTLRCSSQSGHNTVSWYQQALGQGPQFIFQYYREEENGRGNFPPRFSGLQFPNYSSELNVNALELDDSALYLCASSLAYGARGELFFGEGSRLTVL.

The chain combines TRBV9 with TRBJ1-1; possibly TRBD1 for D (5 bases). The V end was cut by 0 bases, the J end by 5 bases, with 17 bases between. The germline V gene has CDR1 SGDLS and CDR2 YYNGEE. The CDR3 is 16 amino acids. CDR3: CASSVGPDTRATEAFF. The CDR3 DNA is TGTGCCAGCAGCGTAGGCCCGGACACCCGGGCGACTGAAGCTTTCTTT. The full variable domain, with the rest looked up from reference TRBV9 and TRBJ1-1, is DSGVTQTPKHLITATGQRVTLRCSPRSGDLSVYWYQQSLDQGLQFLIQYYNGEERAKGNILERFSAQQFPDLHSELNLSSLELGDSALYFCASSVGPDTRATEAFFGQGTRLTVV.

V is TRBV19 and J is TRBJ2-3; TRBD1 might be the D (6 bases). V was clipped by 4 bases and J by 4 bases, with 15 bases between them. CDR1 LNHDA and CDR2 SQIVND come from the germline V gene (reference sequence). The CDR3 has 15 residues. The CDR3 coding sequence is TGTGCCAGTAGTACTACAGGGATTGTGGCAGATACGCAGTATTTT. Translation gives CASSTTGIVADTQYF.

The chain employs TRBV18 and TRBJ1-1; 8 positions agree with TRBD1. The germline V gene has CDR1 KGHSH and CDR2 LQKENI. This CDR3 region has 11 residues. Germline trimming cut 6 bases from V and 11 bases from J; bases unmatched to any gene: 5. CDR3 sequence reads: CASSTGEGAFF. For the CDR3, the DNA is TGTGCCAGCTCGACAGGGGAGGGTGCTTTCTTT.

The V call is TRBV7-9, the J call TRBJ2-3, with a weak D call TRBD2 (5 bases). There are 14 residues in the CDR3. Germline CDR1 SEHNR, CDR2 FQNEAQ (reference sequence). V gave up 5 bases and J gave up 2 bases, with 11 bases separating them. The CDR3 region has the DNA TGTGCCAGCAGCAAACTAGATTTCACAGATACGCAGTATTTT. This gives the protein CASSKLDFTDTQYF.